This entry lists 20 T cell receptor beta chains sequenced from one sample in a study of blood T cells in healthy people across ages. Then a second PCR, running roughly 7 to 11 cycles, was carried out with a sample-barcoded 5' primer and a J-beta primer mix. TCRdb analysed the 5' RACE reads with MiXCR anew, one entry per CDR3 protein. The sample records fewer than 1.5 million distinct CDR3 sequences, around two fifths being singletons. Sequenced sample: blood. These TCRs come from a woman aged 18-29 years in good health.

This clonotype was recorded at least ten times. The V call is TRBV20-1, the J call TRBJ2-7; 10 nucleotides match TRBD2. The CDR3 is 15 residues long. The germline V gene has CDR1 DFQATT and CDR2 SNEGSKA (reference sequence). Trimming at V came to 3 bases and at J to 3 bases, leaving 8 bases not matched to a gene. Here the CDR3 reads CSASSVLAGVYEQYF. The CDR3, as DNA: TGCAGTGCTAGCTCCGTGCTAGCGGGAGTCTACGAGCAGTACTTC.

The genes are TRBV20-1 and TRBJ2-1; D might be TRBD2 (7 bases). There are 15 residues in the CDR3. V lost 3 bases and J 4 bases, leaving 16 bases between the germline ends. The V gene's germline CDR1 is DFQATT and CDR2 SNEGSKA (reference sequence). This chain's CDR3 is CSARLGGLNYNEQFF. Here the CDR3 DNA reads TGCAGTGCTAGGTTAGGGGGACTAAATTACAATGAGCAGTTCTTC.

The rearrangement links TRBV12-3 or TRBV12-4 to TRBJ2-5; D gene uncertain. V lost 6 bases and J lost 5, with 22 bases in between. This CDR3 spans 16 amino acids. Written as DNA, the CDR3 is TGTGCCAGCAGCCCCCGGACCCCTTCCGCTGGGGAGACCCAGTACTTC. This encodes CASSPRTPSAGETQYF.

The chain joins TRBV6-6 to TRBJ2-7, with 11 bases that match TRBD1. This CDR3 is built from 15 residues. Germline V gene sequence: CDR1 MNHNY, CDR2 SVGAGI (reference sequence). The V segment lost 5 bases and the J segment 5 bases; nucleotides outside the gene matches: 8. CDR3 protein: CASSRGKGQGDEQYF. CDR3 DNA sequence: TGTGCCAGCAGTCGTGGTAAGGGACAGGGGGACGAGCAGTACTTC.

This clonotype was observed a few times. The chain combines TRBV7-9 with TRBJ2-6; D uncertain. The CDR3 has 17 residues. V lost 1 base to trimming and J lost 0 bases, with 10 bases between them. CDR1 is SEHNR and CDR2 is FQNEAQ in the germline V gene (reference sequence). DNA for the CDR3: TGTGCCAGCAGCTTAGGACGGCGGACCTCTGGGGCCAACGTCCTGACTTTC. Translating it yields CASSLGRRTSGANVLTF.

This rearrangement joins TRBV4-2 to TRBJ2-5, with a possible D match to TRBD2 (6 bases). Germline-derived CDR1 and CDR2 are LGHNA and YNFKEQ. CDR3 length: 15 residues. Trimming took off 5 bases at V and 4 bases at J, with 17 bases between the two ends. The CDR3 nucleotides are TGTGCCAGCAGCTTTTGGCGGGACTTTGCAGAGACCCAGTACTTC. It is translated as CASSFWRDFAETQYF.

The genes are TRBV5-1 and TRBJ2-1; 7 nucleotides match TRBD2. The CDR3 runs 17 residues. Germline V gene lookup returns CDR1 SGHRS and CDR2 YFSETQ. V shed 4 bases and J 6 bases; nucleotides not matched to a gene: 16. The CDR3 sequence: CASSIASGTTMANEQFF. The DNA of the CDR3 is TGCGCCAGCAGCATCGCATCCGGGACTACCATGGCCAATGAGCAGTTCTTC.

This clonotype was seen only a few times. This chain uses TRBV6-2 or TRBV6-3 with TRBJ2-5; D is ambiguous. Deletions cut 7 bases from V and 5 bases from J, with 11 bases between. CDR3 length equals 12 residues. Per the germline V gene, CDR1 is MNHEY and CDR2 is SVGEGT. The CDR3 spells CASTWAGETQYF. The CDR3 DNA reads TGTGCCAGCACCTGGGCCGGGGAGACCCAGTACTTC.

On this clonotype: It is likely a read error, because the conserved phenylalanine at the end of the CDR3 is missing. This chain links TRBV12-3 or TRBV12-4 with TRBJ2-3; D gene ambiguous. This CDR3 is 15 amino acids long. Trimming pared 6 bases from V and 0 bases from J, leaving 13 bases between. The CDR3 DNA reads as TGTGCCAGCAGGCCCGGCCTTACCAGCACAGATACGCAGTATTCT. It is translated as CASRPGLTSTDTQYS.

This clonotype was observed once. The gene calls are TRBV29-1 and TRBJ1-1, with no clear D. The CDR3 consists of 14 residues. In germline, CDR1 is SQVTM, CDR2 ANQGSEA. Trimming shortened V by 3 bases and J by 3 bases, and 14 bases separated the two germline ends. The CDR3 DNA reads TGCAGCGTTGACTCTTGGGGAGGGTACACTGAAGCTTTCTTT. Protein sequence: CSVDSWGGYTEAFF.

The V call is TRBV6-1, the J call TRBJ1-3; D not resolved. Germline V CDR1 and CDR2: MNHNS, SASEGT. This CDR3 has 14 amino acids. Trimming stripped 3 bases from V and 7 bases from J, with 13 bases between. DNA of the CDR3: TGTGCCAGCAGTGACCGCCGGAGAGTCAACACCATATATTTT. Protein product: CASSDRRRVNTIYF.

The chain has TRBV12-5 and TRBJ2-4, with 13 bases identical to TRBD2. CDR1 and CDR2 from the germline V gene are LGHNT and FRNRAP. V gave up 5 bases and J gave up 1 base; unmatched junction bases: 5. CDR3 length: 17 residues. CDR3 in DNA: TGTGCTAGTGGTACTAGCGGGAGGGCCACGGCCAAAAACATTCAGTACTTC. Its translation is CASGTSGRATAKNIQYF.

The table lists this clonotype with a few counts. The rearrangement uses TRBV20-1 and TRBJ1-2, with 8 positions matching TRBD1. V was clipped by 5 bases and J by 8 bases; unmatched bases: 7. The CDR3 is 12 amino acids. CDR1 DFQATT and CDR2 SNEGSKA come from the germline V gene (reference sequence). The CDR3 DNA reads as TGCAGTGCTTACCAGGGGGCAAGAGGCTACACCTTC. Translation: CSAYQGARGYTF.

This clonotype was observed a handful of times. The chain couples TRBV12-3 or TRBV12-4 to TRBJ1-5, with D perhaps TRBD1 (6 bases). The CDR3 covers 13 residues. V lost 6 bases and J lost 3, with 9 bases in between. The CDR3 DNA is TGTGCCAGCAGCCAGGGGCACAATCAGCCCCAGCATTTT. Protein product: CASSQGHNQPQHF.

The chain carries TRBV11-2 and TRBJ1-6; the D gene is possibly TRBD1 (6 bases). Looked up from germline, CDR1 is SGHAT and CDR2 is FQNNGV. There are 16 residues in the CDR3. V lost 2 bases to trimming and J lost 4 bases, with 12 bases between them. The CDR3 DNA reads as TGTGCCAGCAGCTTATTGCGGACAGATTATAATTCACCCCTCCACTTT. This translates into CASSLLRTDYNSPLHF.

The sample holds a few counts of this clonotype. The rearrangement joins TRBV6-2 or TRBV6-3 to TRBJ1-2; maybe TRBD1 (6 bases). The CDR3 has 13 amino acids. Germline CDR1 and CDR2: MNHEY and SVGEGT. Trimming removed 7 bases at V and 6 bases at J, with 15 bases between. The CDR3: CASTPEGGNGYTF. CDR3 nucleotide sequence: TGTGCCAGCACCCCTGAGGGGGGGAATGGCTACACCTTC.

This clonotype was counted at least ten times. This may be a read error, as it is one base from a much larger clone. This chain uses TRBV27 with TRBJ2-1; D is unclear. The CDR3 runs 14 residues. CDR1 and CDR2 from the germline V gene are MNHEY and SMNVEV (reference sequence). Trimming stripped 5 bases from V and 5 bases from J, with 13 bases between. CDR3 in DNA: TGTGCCAGCAGTAGACGAGCCGAAAACAATGAGCAGTTCTTC. Its protein product is CASSRRAENNEQFF.

V is TRBV7-9 and J is TRBJ2-3, with TRBD2 matching over 8 bases. Germline V gives CDR1 SEHNR, CDR2 FQNEAQ (reference sequence). With V trimmed by 5 bases and J by 5 bases, 15 bases remained unmatched. The CDR3 has 17 amino acids. CDR3 in amino acids: CASSTGGGDETVDTQYF. The CDR3 coding sequence is TGTGCCAGCAGCACCGGGGGGGGCGACGAGACGGTAGATACGCAGTATTTT. The full variable domain, its missing parts supplied by reference TRBV7-9 and TRBJ2-3, is DTGVSQNPRHKITKRGQNVTFRCDPISEHNRLYWYRQTLGQGPEFLTYFQNEAQLEKSRLLSDRFSAERPKGSFSTLEIQRTEQGDSAMYLCASSTGGGDETVDTQYFGPGTRLTVL.

V and J are TRBV24-1 and TRBJ2-3; possibly TRBD2 for D (6 bases). Trimming cost V 6 bases and J 3 bases, with 21 bases left between them. The V gene's germline CDR1 is KGHDR and CDR2 SFDVKD. The length of the CDR3 is 17 residues. This CDR3 reads CATSRAVGAGGTDTQYF. The DNA of the CDR3 is TGTGCCACCAGTCGGGCCGTCGGAGCGGGTGGGACAGATACGCAGTATTTT.

The chain links TRBV20-1 to TRBJ2-1; 8 nucleotides line up with TRBD2. The junction had 3 bases not matched to a gene; V was cut back by 8 bases and J by 3 bases. From germline, CDR1 is DFQATT and CDR2 SNEGSKA (reference sequence). CDR3 length equals 12 residues. In DNA form, the CDR3 reads TGCAGTCCCGGGGGGGACTACAATGAGCAGTTCTTC. This translates into CSPGGDYNEQFF.